This T cell receptor beta chain was obtained from a study of OX40 agonist ivuxolimab in advanced cancers. Clones were sequenced by immunoSEQ multiplex PCR, and TCRdb holds only the in-frame ones, with some missing. This sample has some 40,000 clones, with 60% to 85% found just once. The CDR3 has 17 residues. This clonotype originated in an adult with an advanced solid tumor such as melanoma, head and neck, liver or kidney cancer. The V call is TRBV21-1, the J call TRBJ2-3; TRBD1 is the table's D call and was not checked against the DNA. TRBV21-1 is a recognized pseudogene. Sequences were derived from CD4+ or CD8+ T cells sorted from blood, sampled in a trial of the OX40 agonist ivuxolimab. CDR3 nucleotide sequence: TGTGCCATCAGGGAGACAGGGGGCGAGGCTCCCACAGATACGCAGTATTTT. The encoded protein is CAIRETGGEAPTDTQYF.